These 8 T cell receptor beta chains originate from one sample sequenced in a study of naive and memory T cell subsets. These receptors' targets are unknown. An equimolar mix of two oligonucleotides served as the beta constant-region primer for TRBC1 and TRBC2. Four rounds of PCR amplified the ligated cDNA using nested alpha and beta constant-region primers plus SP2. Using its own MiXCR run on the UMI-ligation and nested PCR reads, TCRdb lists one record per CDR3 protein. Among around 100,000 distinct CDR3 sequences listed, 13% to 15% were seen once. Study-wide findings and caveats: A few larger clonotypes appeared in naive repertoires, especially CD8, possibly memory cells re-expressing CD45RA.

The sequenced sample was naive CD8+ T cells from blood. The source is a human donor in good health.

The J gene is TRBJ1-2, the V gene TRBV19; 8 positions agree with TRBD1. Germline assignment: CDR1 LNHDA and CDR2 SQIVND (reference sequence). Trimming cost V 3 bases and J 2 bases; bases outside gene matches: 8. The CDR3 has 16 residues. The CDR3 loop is CASSMRDRLVNYGYTF. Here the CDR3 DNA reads TGTGCCAGTAGTATGCGGGACAGGCTAGTAAACTATGGCTACACCTTC.

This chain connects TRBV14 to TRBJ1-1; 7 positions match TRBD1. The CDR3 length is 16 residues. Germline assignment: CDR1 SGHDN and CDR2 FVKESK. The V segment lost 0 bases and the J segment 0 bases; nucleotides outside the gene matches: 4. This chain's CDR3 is CASSQDGRGLNTEAFF. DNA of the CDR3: TGTGCCAGCAGCCAAGATGGCAGGGGGTTGAACACTGAAGCTTTCTTT.

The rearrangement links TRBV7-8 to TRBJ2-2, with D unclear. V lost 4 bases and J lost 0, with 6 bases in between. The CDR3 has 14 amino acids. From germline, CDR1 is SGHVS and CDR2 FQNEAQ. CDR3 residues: CASSSAANTGELFF. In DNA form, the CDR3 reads TGTGCCAGCAGCTCGGCAGCGAACACCGGGGAGCTGTTTTTT.

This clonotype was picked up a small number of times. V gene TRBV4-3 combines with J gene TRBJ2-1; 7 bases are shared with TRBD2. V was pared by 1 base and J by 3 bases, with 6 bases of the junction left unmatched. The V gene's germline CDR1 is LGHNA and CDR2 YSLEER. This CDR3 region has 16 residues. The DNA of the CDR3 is TGCGCCAGCAGCCAAGGATGGGGGGGGGACTACAATGAGCAGTTCTTC. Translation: CASSQGWGGDYNEQFF.

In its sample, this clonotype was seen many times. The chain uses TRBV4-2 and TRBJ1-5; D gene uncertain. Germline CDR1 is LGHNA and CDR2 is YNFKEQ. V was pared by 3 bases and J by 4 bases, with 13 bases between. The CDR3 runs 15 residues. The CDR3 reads CASSHVVSSNQPQHF. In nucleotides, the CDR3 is TGTGCCAGCAGCCATGTCGTCAGTTCAAATCAGCCCCAGCATTTT.

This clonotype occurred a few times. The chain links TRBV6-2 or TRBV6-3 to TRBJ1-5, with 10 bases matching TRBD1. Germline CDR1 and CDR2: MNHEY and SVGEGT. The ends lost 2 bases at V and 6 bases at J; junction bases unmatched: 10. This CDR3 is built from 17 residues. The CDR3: CASSYPGTGEMGQPQHF. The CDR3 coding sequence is TGTGCCAGCAGTTACCCCGGGACAGGGGAAATGGGTCAGCCCCAGCATTTT.

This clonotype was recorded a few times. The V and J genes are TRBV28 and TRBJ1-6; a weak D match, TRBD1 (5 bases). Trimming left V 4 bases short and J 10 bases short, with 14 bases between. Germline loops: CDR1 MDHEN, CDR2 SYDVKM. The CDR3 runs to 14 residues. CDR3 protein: CASSSGRAASPLHF. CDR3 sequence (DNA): TGTGCCAGCAGTTCTGGCAGGGCGGCGTCACCCCTCCACTTT. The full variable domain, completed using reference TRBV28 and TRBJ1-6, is DVKVTQSSRYLVKRTGEKVFLECVQDMDHENMFWYRQDPGLGLRLIYFSYDVKMKEKGDIPEGYSVSREKKERFSLILESASTNQTSMYLCASSSGRAASPLHFGNGTRLTVT.

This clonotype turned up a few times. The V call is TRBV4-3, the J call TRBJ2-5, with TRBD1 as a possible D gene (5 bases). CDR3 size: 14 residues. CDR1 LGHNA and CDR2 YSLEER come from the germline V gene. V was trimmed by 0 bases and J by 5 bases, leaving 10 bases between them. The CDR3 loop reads CASSQDSQGETQYF. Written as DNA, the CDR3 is TGCGCCAGCAGCCAAGACTCCCAGGGCGAGACCCAGTACTTC.